What follows is one TCR beta chain and its context. The CDR3 loop spans 12 amino acids. The V end was cut by 7 bases, the J end by 9 bases, with 16 bases between. The germline V gene has CDR1 MDHEN and CDR2 SYDVKM. Authors' processing steps: Cell counts per sample came from amplifying reference gene primers. Clones were sequenced by immunoSEQ multiplex PCR, and TCRdb holds only the in-frame ones, with some missing. That table is the source of V, J and clone size, and D and trimming were worked out from the DNA. The sample comprises under 200,000 clones, approximately 86% of which are singletons, and less than 3.5% rests with the top ten. This sample was taken from a study of blood T cell repertoires in COVID-19. At the level of the study: The samples span acute and convalescent COVID-19 from the United States, Italy and Spain. The cDNA or gDNA used as material had been derived from T cells, B-cell-depleted T cells, or PBMCs.

Material: peripheral blood. This chain links TRBV28 with TRBJ2-7, with D perhaps matching TRBD2 (5 bases). The clonotype was recovered from a man between 65 and 85 years old with acute or convalescent COVID-19. For the CDR3, the DNA is TGTGCCAGCACCACTCGGTTGGACTGGCAGTACTTC. This sequence encodes CASTTRLDWQYF.